The 28 T cell receptor beta chains listed next were all sequenced from one sample in a study of blood T cell repertoires in COVID-19. Using immunoSEQ multiplex PCR, the repertoire was profiled, and TCRdb retains in-frame clones only, with some absent. The sample lists 100,000 or so clones, roughly 84% occurring once. Sequences were obtained from peripheral blood. The source is a man aged 65-85 years with active or convalescent COVID-19.

The chain uses TRBV7-2 and TRBJ2-4; 13 bases line up with TRBD2. Germline CDR1 and CDR2: SGHTA and FQGNSA. This CDR3 spans 17 amino acids. With 3 bases clipped from V and 6 bases from J, the junction kept 8 bases outside the gene matches. The CDR3 DNA reads TGTGCCAGCAGCTTTACTAGCGGGGGGGCCTCCGGAAACATTCAGTACTTC. Protein product: CASSFTSGGASGNIQYF.

Regarding this clone: The same CDR3 also results from other DNA sequences found in this sample. V is TRBV5-1 and J is TRBJ1-1; D call uncertain. This CDR3 comprises 14 residues. Per germline, CDR1 SGHRS and CDR2 YFSETQ. Trimming removed 0 bases at V and 1 base at J, with 7 bases between. Written as DNA, the CDR3 is TGCGCCAGCAGCTTGGGGCCTGGGAACACTGAAGCTTTCTTT. Residues: CASSLGPGNTEAFF. The whole variable domain, remainder taken from reference TRBV5-1 and TRBJ1-1, is KAGVTQTPRYLIKTRGQQVTLSCSPISGHRSVSWYQQTPGQGLQFLFEYFSETQRNKGNFPGRFSGRQFSNSRSEMNVSTLELGDSALYLCASSLGPGNTEAFFGQGTRLTVV.

In this sample, this clone turned up a few times. The chain joins TRBV7-2 to TRBJ2-5, with 7 bases that match TRBD2. This CDR3 region has 16 residues. V lost 1 base and J lost 3; bases outside the gene matches: 8. From germline, CDR1 is SGHTA and CDR2 FQGNSA. The chain's CDR3 is CASSLVSGTQKETQYF. The CDR3 DNA reads as TGTGCCAGCAGCTTAGTAAGCGGGACTCAGAAAGAGACCCAGTACTTC.

The J gene is TRBJ1-1, the V gene TRBV29-1; tentatively, D is TRBD1 (5 bases). CDR1 SQVTM and CDR2 ANQGSEA come from the germline V gene. The CDR3 is 13 residues long. Trimming took off 3 bases at V and 5 bases at J, with 13 bases between the two ends. The CDR3 protein is CSVDREGGTEAFF. CDR3 DNA: TGCAGCGTTGACAGGGAGGGAGGTACTGAAGCTTTCTTT.

The chain combines TRBV14 with TRBJ1-6, with TRBD1 matching over 9 bases. The CDR3 covers 15 residues. Germline V gene sequence: CDR1 SGHDN, CDR2 FVKESK. The V and J ends lost 3 bases and 14 bases, in that order; junction bases with no gene match: 11. CDR3 bases: TGTGCCAGCAGCCAGGCGGGGACAGGGCCTTGGGCCCTCCACTTT. Its translation is CASSQAGTGPWALHF.

This chain uses TRBV29-1 with TRBJ2-5, with D possibly being TRBD1 (6 bases). This CDR3 is built from 12 residues. The V end was cut by 6 bases, the J end by 4 bases, with 12 bases between. Germline assignment: CDR1 SQVTM and CDR2 ANQGSEA. The CDR3 region is CSVTTGGETQYF. The CDR3 DNA reads as TGCAGCGTGACGACAGGAGGAGAGACCCAGTACTTC.

This chain joins TRBV2 and TRBJ2-3; possibly TRBD2 for D (7 bases). Germline loops: CDR1 SNHLY, CDR2 FYNNEI. The V and J ends lost 7 bases and 1 base respectively, with 9 bases between them. The length of the CDR3 is 13 residues. The DNA for the CDR3 is TGTGCCAGCACGGGGGGCGGCACAGATACGCAGTATTTT. It encodes CASTGGGTDTQYF.

The table lists this clone with a count of one. This chain links TRBV2 with TRBJ1-4, with 7 nucleotides matching TRBD1. Germline-derived CDR1 and CDR2 are SNHLY and FYNNEI. V was clipped by 10 bases and J by 0 bases; unmatched bases: 14. The CDR3 is made up of 17 amino acids. The CDR3 sequence: CATDVLGQPATNEKLFF. CDR3 nucleotides: TGTGCCACAGACGTGTTGGGACAGCCTGCAACTAATGAAAAACTGTTTTTT.

The chain couples TRBV7-3 to TRBJ2-5; no firm D call. This CDR3 has 12 amino acids. Germline-derived CDR1 and CDR2 are SGHTA and FQGTGA. Trimming cost V 5 bases and J 5 bases, with 9 bases left between them. The CDR3 spells CASSHYGETQYF. CDR3 DNA: TGTGCCAGCAGCCACTATGGGGAGACCCAGTACTTC.

V is TRBV19 and J is TRBJ2-5, with a tentative D call TRBD1 (6 bases). Trimming cost V 4 bases and J 4 bases, with 7 bases left between them. The CDR3 spans 12 residues. Germline V lookup: CDR1 LNHDA, CDR2 SQIVND (reference sequence). The CDR3 protein is CASSTRGETQYF. The DNA of the CDR3 is TGTGCCAGTAGTACCAGGGGAGAGACCCAGTACTTC.

V and J are TRBV7-8 and TRBJ2-1; 7 bases map to TRBD1. Trimming took 4 bases from V and 0 from J; bases not matched to a gene: 9. Germline V gives CDR1 SGHVS, CDR2 FQNEAQ. CDR3 length equals 17 residues. CDR3 protein: CASSSLTGVHSYNEQFF. DNA of the CDR3: TGTGCCAGCAGCTCTTTAACAGGGGTCCACTCCTACAATGAGCAGTTCTTC.

The chain uses TRBV7-3 and TRBJ2-3; D perhaps matches TRBD2 (6 bases). Trimming took 3 bases from V and 6 from J, leaving 10 bases between them. This CDR3 spans 13 amino acids. Germline loops: CDR1 SGHTA, CDR2 FQGTGA. The CDR3 sequence is CASSFSGGDTQYF. The CDR3 nucleotides read TGTGCCAGCAGCTTTAGCGGAGGCGATACGCAGTATTTT.

The CDR3 is CASSLKANTEAFF. For the CDR3, the DNA is TGTGCCAGCAGTTTAAAAGCGAACACTGAAGCTTTCTTT. The genes are TRBV12-3 or TRBV12-4 and TRBJ1-1; no firm D call. Trimming shortened V by 2 bases and J by 1 base, and 5 bases separated the two germline ends. There are 13 residues in the CDR3.

The J gene is TRBJ1-2, the V gene TRBV5-1; TRBD1 matches at 10 bases. The CDR3 is 16 residues long. Germline CDR1 SGHRS, CDR2 YFSETQ. Trimming at V came to 1 base and at J to 5 bases, leaving 8 bases not matched to a gene. CDR3 DNA sequence: TGCGCCAGCAGCTTGAAGGGACAGGGGTTCGAATATGGCTACACCTTC. This translates into CASSLKGQGFEYGYTF.

This clone was seen once. V is TRBV28 and J is TRBJ1-3; possible D gene TRBD1, 5 bases. V lost 4 bases to trimming and J lost 0 bases, with 16 bases between them. The CDR3 has 17 amino acids. From germline, CDR1 is MDHEN and CDR2 SYDVKM. As DNA, the CDR3 is TGTGCCAGCAGTTCGTACTTACAGGTCCTCTCTGGAAACACCATATATTTT. This translates into CASSSYLQVLSGNTIYF.

This clone appeared a few times. The genes are TRBV5-4 and TRBJ2-1; 9 bases map to TRBD2. This CDR3 contains 15 residues. Germline CDR1 and CDR2: SGHNT and YYREEE (reference sequence). With V trimmed by 6 bases and J by 4 bases, 8 bases remained unmatched. CDR3 protein: CASTLVSGGYNEQFF. The DNA for the CDR3 is TGTGCCAGCACCCTTGTGAGCGGGGGGTACAATGAGCAGTTCTTC.

V usage is TRBV5-1 and J usage is TRBJ1-3, with a possible D match to TRBD1 (5 bases). Germline V gene data show CDR1 as SGHRS and CDR2 as YFSETQ. Trimming stripped 0 bases from V and 0 bases from J, with 10 bases between. This CDR3 spans 16 amino acids. The CDR3 DNA is TGCGCCAGCAGCTTGGTTGGACAAGACTCTGGAAACACCATATATTTT. It specifies CASSLVGQDSGNTIYF.

This clone was seen only once. The chain carries TRBV5-1 and TRBJ2-2, with D possibly being TRBD2 (6 bases). This CDR3 is 16 amino acids long. V shed 4 bases and J shed 1 base, with 14 bases lying between them. CDR1 SGHRS and CDR2 YFSETQ come from the germline V gene. CDR3 sequence: CASSNRGTQNTGELFF. CDR3 nucleotide sequence: TGCGCCAGCAGCAACCGGGGGACTCAGAACACCGGGGAGCTGTTTTTT.

The chain carries TRBV7-8 and TRBJ1-1, with unresolved D. Between the trimmed V and J ends, which lost 0 bases and 7 bases, there was a span of 9 bases. This CDR3 region has 13 residues. CDR1 and CDR2 (germline): SGHVS, FQNEAQ. The CDR3 reads CASSLARIDEAFF. For the CDR3, the DNA is TGTGCCAGCAGCTTAGCGCGAATAGATGAAGCTTTCTTT.

This CDR3 is CASSQERHNYGYTF. CDR3 in DNA: TGTGCCAGCAGCCAAGAAAGACATAACTATGGCTACACCTTC. This chain connects TRBV14 to TRBJ1-2; no clear D gene. The CDR3 consists of 14 residues. V gave up 0 bases and J gave up 1 base, with 6 bases separating them. The V gene's germline CDR1 is SGHDN and CDR2 FVKESK.

The chain links TRBV5-4 to TRBJ1-6; D unclear. The V and J ends lost 0 bases and 0 bases respectively, with 4 bases between them. The length of the CDR3 is 15 residues. The germline V gene has CDR1 SGHNT and CDR2 YYREEE (reference sequence). CDR3 DNA: TGTGCCAGCAGCTTGGAGAGCTCCTATAATTCACCCCTCCACTTT. Its protein product is CASSLESSYNSPLHF.

The genes are TRBV4-2 and TRBJ1-3; D is undetermined. The germline V and J ends were trimmed by 1 base and 3 bases, with 7 bases remaining between them. This CDR3 has 14 amino acids. Germline V lookup: CDR1 LGHNA, CDR2 YNFKEQ. The CDR3: CASSQARSGNTIYF. The CDR3 DNA reads TGTGCCAGCAGCCAAGCGCGTAGTGGAAACACCATATATTTT.

This clone was seen more than once but under ten times. The chain uses TRBV10-3 and TRBJ1-5, with 9 bases identical to TRBD1. This CDR3 is built from 15 residues. From germline, CDR1 is ENHRY and CDR2 SYGVKD. V was clipped by 11 bases and J by 4 bases; unmatched bases: 12. The CDR3, as DNA: TGTGCCGTCTCCGGGACAGGGTTAGGAAATCAGCCCCAGCATTTT. Amino acids: CAVSGTGLGNQPQHF.

The chain joins TRBV7-2 to TRBJ2-5; the D is unclear. The CDR3 totals 11 residues. Between the trimmed V and J ends, which lost 5 bases and 7 bases, there was a span of 8 bases. Looked up from germline, CDR1 is SGHTA and CDR2 is FQGNSA. The CDR3, as DNA: TGTGCCAGCAGCACCGGTCCGACCCAGTACTTC. As protein: CASSTGPTQYF.

This chain links TRBV27 with TRBJ1-1; tentative D call: TRBD1 (6 bases). The CDR3 totals 14 residues. V was pared by 5 bases and J by 4 bases, with 14 bases between. Germline V lookup: CDR1 MNHEY, CDR2 SMNVEV (reference sequence). The CDR3 reads CASSPTGKGTEAFF. CDR3 coding DNA: TGTGCCAGCAGTCCAACAGGGAAAGGCACTGAAGCTTTCTTT.

This rearrangement joins TRBV11-3 to TRBJ2-3; tentatively, D is TRBD2 (7 bases). The V gene's germline CDR1 is SGHNT and CDR2 YENEEA. The CDR3 runs to 13 residues. The ends were cut back, 3 bases at V and 7 bases at J, with 11 bases in the middle. The CDR3 reads CASSLAGAYTQYF. The CDR3 DNA reads TGTGCCAGCAGCTTGGCGGGGGCCTATACGCAGTATTTT.

The chain couples TRBV9 to TRBJ1-2; no clear D. Looked up from germline, CDR1 is SGDLS and CDR2 is YYNGEE. The V end lost 4 bases, the J end lost 4 bases, and 14 bases lay between the germline ends. The CDR3 covers 14 residues. The CDR3 is CASSRTAAGYGYTF. The CDR3 DNA reads TGTGCCAGCAGCCGGACCGCCGCGGGCTATGGCTACACCTTC.

This chain uses TRBV24-1 with TRBJ1-2; perhaps TRBD1 as D (6 bases). Trimming removed 3 bases from V and 6 bases from J, with 10 bases in between. This CDR3 contains 13 residues. Germline CDR1 is KGHDR and CDR2 is SFDVKD. The CDR3 region has the DNA TGTGCCACCAGTGATCCAACAGGGAATGGCTACACCTTC. Amino acid sequence: CATSDPTGNGYTF.